Below are 18 T cell receptor beta chains sequenced from a single sample in a study of T cell responses to AZD1222 COVID-19 vaccine. Data came from immunoSEQ multiplex PCR; TCRdb stores just in-frame clones and leaves some out. Among 98,000 or so clones, about nine tenths were seen once, and the ten largest hold 15% to 20%. The sample here was peripheral blood, taken on day 0 of AZD1222 vaccination. All receptors derive from an adult in good health.

The rearrangement joins TRBV4-1 to TRBJ1-5; possibly TRBD1 for D (6 bases). The germline CDR1 and CDR2 sequences are MGHRA and YSYEKL. V was pared by 3 bases and J by 0 bases, with 18 bases between. This CDR3 has 18 amino acids. CDR3 DNA: TGCGCCAGCAGCCATGGTAGGACAGCGAGTTATAGCAATCAGCCCCAGCATTTT. Amino acid sequence: CASSHGRTASYSNQPQHF.

The V gene is TRBV10-3, the J gene TRBJ2-3; weak D call: TRBD1 (6 bases). This CDR3 region has 14 residues. With 8 bases removed from V and 1 base from J, the gap between germline ends came to 13 bases. CDR1 ENHRY and CDR2 SYGVKD come from the germline V gene. CDR3 DNA: TGTGCCATCTCGACAGGAGTTCGCACAGATACGCAGTATTTT. This gives the protein CAISTGVRTDTQYF.

V is TRBV5-6 and J is TRBJ2-3; D gene unclear. Germline assignment: CDR1 SGHDT and CDR2 YYEEEE. Trimming removed 4 bases at V and 6 bases at J, with 21 bases between. This CDR3 is 16 amino acids long. The CDR3: CASSRHGWVPSDTQYF. DNA of the CDR3: TGTGCCAGCAGCCGCCATGGTTGGGTACCTTCCGATACGCAGTATTTT.

The gene calls are TRBV21-1 and TRBJ2-7; the table's D call of TRBD2 was not tested on the DNA. TRBV21-1 is flagged as a pseudogene. This CDR3 is built from 18 residues. The CDR3 nucleotides read TGTGCCAGCAGCAAAGCGACAAGACTAGCGGCGGCGGAGTACGAGCAGTACTTC. Amino acids: CASSKATRLAAAEYEQYF.

The J gene is TRBJ1-1, the V gene TRBV6-2 or TRBV6-3; the D gene is possibly TRBD1 (5 bases). The CDR3 is 16 residues long. V lost 0 bases, J lost 7 bases, and 18 bases lay in between. Germline V gene data show CDR1 as MNHEY and CDR2 as SVGEGT. CDR3 DNA sequence: TGTGCCAGCAGTTACTCGATATGGGCAGGGTGGATTGAAGCTTTCTTT. It encodes CASSYSIWAGWIEAFF.

The rearrangement joins TRBV7-9 to TRBJ2-5; 9 bases fit TRBD1. The V gene's germline CDR1 is SEHNR and CDR2 FQNEAQ (reference sequence). The CDR3 spans 14 residues. Trimming at V came to 5 bases and at J to 3 bases, leaving 4 bases not matched to a gene. DNA for the CDR3: TGTGCCAGCAGCCGCCGGGACAGGGAAGAGACCCAGTACTTC. It specifies CASSRRDREETQYF.

In regard to this clone: Since the CDR3 does not end with the conserved phenylalanine or tryptophan, this likely comes from a read error. The chain uses TRBV12-3 or TRBV12-4 and TRBJ1-6, with D unclear. The length of the CDR3 is 13 residues. Between the trimmed V and J ends, which lost 1 base and 4 bases, there was a span of 2 bases. CDR3 sequence reads: CASSLGYNSPLHL. CDR3 bases: TGTGCCAGCAGTTTAGGGTATAATTCACCCCTCCACCTT.

The V gene is TRBV25-1, the J gene TRBJ1-2; D not certain. The CDR3 runs 17 residues. CDR1 is MGHDK and CDR2 is SYGVNS in the germline V gene. Trimming left V 2 bases short and J 0 bases short, with 16 bases between. The CDR3 DNA reads as TGTGCCAGCAGTGAAGTCGGTGCAGGAGCGACTAACTATGGCTACACCTTC. Translating it yields CASSEVGAGATNYGYTF.

This clone was seen more than once but under ten times. The CDR3 region is CATSAGLNTEAFF. The CDR3 nucleotides read TGCGCCACCTCCGCAGGGTTGAACACTGAAGCTTTCTTT. The chain joins TRBV10-1 to TRBJ1-1, with D perhaps TRBD1 (5 bases). Looked up from germline, CDR1 is WNHNN and CDR2 is SYGVQD (reference sequence). Trimming cost V 10 bases and J 0 bases, with 12 bases left between them. This CDR3 spans 13 amino acids.

The chain recombines TRBV4-1 with TRBJ2-7; 7 nucleotides line up with TRBD1. With V trimmed by 1 base and J by 0 bases, 6 bases remained unmatched. The CDR3 extends over 16 amino acids. Germline-derived CDR1 and CDR2 are MGHRA and YSYEKL. In nucleotides, the CDR3 is TGCGCCAGCAGCCAAGTGGAGGCAGGGGGCTCCTACGAGCAGTACTTC. The encoded protein is CASSQVEAGGSYEQYF.

This chain links TRBV6-5 with TRBJ1-5; unclear D gene. The V gene lost 0 bases and the J gene lost 2 bases, with 8 bases spanning the gap. There are 15 residues in the CDR3. Germline lookup yields CDR1 MNHEY and CDR2 SVGAGI. The CDR3 DNA reads as TGTGCCAGCAGTTACTCAGCAGCGGGCAATCAGCCCCAGCATTTT. It codes for CASSYSAAGNQPQHF.

The V call is TRBV7-3, the J call TRBJ1-6; D might be TRBD1 (6 bases). V was cut by 5 bases and J by 10 bases, with 12 bases left in between. This CDR3 has 13 amino acids. Per germline, CDR1 SGHTA and CDR2 FQGTGA. The CDR3, as DNA: TGTGCCAGCAGCCAACAGGGAGGCTCACCCCTCCACTTT. This encodes CASSQQGGSPLHF.

The chain is built from TRBV10-3 and TRBJ1-1; the match to TRBD1 covers 8 bases. Trimming removed 6 bases from V and 6 bases from J; junction bases left unmatched: 6. The CDR3 covers 13 residues. From germline, CDR1 is ENHRY and CDR2 SYGVKD. The CDR3 DNA sequence: TGTGCCATCAGCCGGACAGGGATTGCTGAAGCTTTCTTT. Translating it yields CAISRTGIAEAFF.

The rearrangement joins TRBV5-1 to TRBJ1-1; D is ambiguous. Germline lookup yields CDR1 SGHRS and CDR2 YFSETQ. V lost 4 bases and J 2 bases, leaving 9 bases between the germline ends. This CDR3 is built from 13 residues. CDR3 residues: CASSQTVNTEAFF. As DNA, the CDR3 is TGCGCCAGCAGCCAGACGGTAAACACTGAAGCTTTCTTT.

On this clone itself: Because it lacks the conserved phenylalanine or tryptophan at the end, this CDR3 is likely a read error. This rearrangement joins TRBV2 to TRBJ1-6; 10 bases agree with TRBD1. The CDR3 has 18 amino acids. Germline CDR1 is SNHLY and CDR2 is FYNNEI. The junction had 8 bases not matched to a gene; V was cut back by 1 base and J by 5 bases. CDR3 DNA sequence: TGTGCCAGCAGTGAAGTTCCGACAGGGGGCTTCGATAATTCACCCCTCCACCTT. Amino acid sequence: CASSEVPTGGFDNSPLHL.

The J gene is TRBJ2-7, the V gene TRBV5-1; 7 bases match TRBD1. Germline loops: CDR1 SGHRS, CDR2 YFSETQ. This CDR3 is built from 14 residues. V trimming: 6 bases; J trimming: 0 bases; junction bases outside the gene matches: 6. DNA of the CDR3: TGCGCCAGCAATGAGGGGGCGGCCTCCTACGAGCAGTACTTC. Translating gives CASNEGAASYEQYF.

V gene TRBV6-5 combines with J gene TRBJ1-4; D is unresolved. The CDR3 sequence is 14 residues long. Trimming took 0 bases from V and 7 from J, leaving 9 bases between them. CDR1 is MNHEY and CDR2 is SVGAGI in the germline V gene. Written as DNA, the CDR3 is TGTGCCAGCAGTTACTCTCAAAGGATTGAAAAACTGTTTTTT. This sequence encodes CASSYSQRIEKLFF.

Worth noting for this clone: Here the CDR3 omits its conserved ending phenylalanine or tryptophan, so a read error is the likely source. The chain links TRBV6-1 to TRBJ1-6, with D hard to call. The CDR3 has 14 residues. V lost 3 bases, J lost 0 bases, and 3 bases lay in between. Germline V gives CDR1 MNHNS, CDR2 SASEGT. This CDR3 is CASSEVSYNSPLHL. Here the CDR3 DNA reads TGTGCCAGCAGTGAGGTCTCCTATAATTCACCCCTCCACCTT.